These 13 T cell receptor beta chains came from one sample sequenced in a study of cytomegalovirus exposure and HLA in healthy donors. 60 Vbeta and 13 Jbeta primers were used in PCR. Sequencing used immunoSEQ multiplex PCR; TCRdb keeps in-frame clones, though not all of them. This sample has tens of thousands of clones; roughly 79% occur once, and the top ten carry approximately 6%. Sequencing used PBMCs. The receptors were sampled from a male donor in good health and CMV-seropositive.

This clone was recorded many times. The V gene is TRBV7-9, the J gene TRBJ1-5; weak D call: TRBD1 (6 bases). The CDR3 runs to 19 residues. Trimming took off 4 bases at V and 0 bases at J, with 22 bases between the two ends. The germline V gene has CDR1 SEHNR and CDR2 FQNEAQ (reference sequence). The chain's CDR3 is CASSSHIGQIIYSNQPQHF. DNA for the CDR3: TGTGCCAGCAGCTCCCACATAGGACAGATAATATATAGCAATCAGCCCCAGCATTTT.

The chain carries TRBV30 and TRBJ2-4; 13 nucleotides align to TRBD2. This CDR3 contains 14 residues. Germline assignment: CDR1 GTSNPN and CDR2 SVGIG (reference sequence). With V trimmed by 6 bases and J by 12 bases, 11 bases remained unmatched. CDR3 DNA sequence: TGTGCCTGCAGGACTAGCGGGAGTCATGGCGGTCAGTACTTC. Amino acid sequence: CACRTSGSHGGQYF.

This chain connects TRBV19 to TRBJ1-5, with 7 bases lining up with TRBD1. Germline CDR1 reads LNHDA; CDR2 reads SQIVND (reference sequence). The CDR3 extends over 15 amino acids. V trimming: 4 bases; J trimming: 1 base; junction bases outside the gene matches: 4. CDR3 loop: CASSTSDRSNQPQHF. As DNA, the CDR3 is TGTGCCAGTAGTACCTCGGACAGGAGCAATCAGCCCCAGCATTTT.

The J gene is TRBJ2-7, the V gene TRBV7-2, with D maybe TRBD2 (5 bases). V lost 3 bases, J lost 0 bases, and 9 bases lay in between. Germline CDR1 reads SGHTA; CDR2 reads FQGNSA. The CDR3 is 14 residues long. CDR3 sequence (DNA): TGTGCCAGCAGCTTCCCGGGGAGCTCCTACGAGCAGTACTTC. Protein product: CASSFPGSSYEQYF.

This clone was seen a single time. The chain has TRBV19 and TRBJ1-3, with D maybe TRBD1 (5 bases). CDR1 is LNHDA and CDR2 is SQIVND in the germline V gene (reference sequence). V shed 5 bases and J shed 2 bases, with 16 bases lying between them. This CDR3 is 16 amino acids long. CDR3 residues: CASSGDLNSAGNTIYF. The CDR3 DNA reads TGTGCCAGTAGTGGGGACTTAAATTCGGCTGGAAACACCATATATTTT.

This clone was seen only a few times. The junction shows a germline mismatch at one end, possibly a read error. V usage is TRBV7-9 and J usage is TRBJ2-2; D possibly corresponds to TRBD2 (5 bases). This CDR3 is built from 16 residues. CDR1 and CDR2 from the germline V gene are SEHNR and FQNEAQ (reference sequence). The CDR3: CSSSFRPAENTGELFF. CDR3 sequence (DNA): TGTTCCAGCAGCTTTCGTCCAGCGGAGAACACCGGGGAGCTGTTTTTT.

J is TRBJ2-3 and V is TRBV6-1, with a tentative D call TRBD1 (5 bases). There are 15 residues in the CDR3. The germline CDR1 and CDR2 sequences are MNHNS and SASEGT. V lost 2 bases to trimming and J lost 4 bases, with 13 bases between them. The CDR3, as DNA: TGTGCCAGCAGTGAAATTCTCAGGGTTCCAGATACGCAGTATTTT. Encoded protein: CASSEILRVPDTQYF.

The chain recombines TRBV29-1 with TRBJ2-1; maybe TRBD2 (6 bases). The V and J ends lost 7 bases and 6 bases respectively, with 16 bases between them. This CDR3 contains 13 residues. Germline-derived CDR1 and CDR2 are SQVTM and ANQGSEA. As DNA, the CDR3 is TGCAGCGCGAAGGGCGGGGACTCCAATGAGCAGTTCTTC. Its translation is CSAKGGDSNEQFF.

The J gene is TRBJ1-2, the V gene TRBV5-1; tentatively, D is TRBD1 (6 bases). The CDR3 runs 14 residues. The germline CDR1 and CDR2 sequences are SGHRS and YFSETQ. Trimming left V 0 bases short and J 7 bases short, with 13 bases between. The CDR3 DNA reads TGCGCCAGCAGCTTGGTCGCCAGGGGCTCTGGCTACACCTTC. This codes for CASSLVARGSGYTF.

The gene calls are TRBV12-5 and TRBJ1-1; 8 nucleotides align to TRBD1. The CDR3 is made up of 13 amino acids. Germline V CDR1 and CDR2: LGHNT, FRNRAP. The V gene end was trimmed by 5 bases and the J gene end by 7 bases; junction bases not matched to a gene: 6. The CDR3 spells CASGIGQGDEAFF. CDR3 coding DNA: TGTGCTAGTGGTATAGGACAGGGCGATGAAGCTTTCTTT.

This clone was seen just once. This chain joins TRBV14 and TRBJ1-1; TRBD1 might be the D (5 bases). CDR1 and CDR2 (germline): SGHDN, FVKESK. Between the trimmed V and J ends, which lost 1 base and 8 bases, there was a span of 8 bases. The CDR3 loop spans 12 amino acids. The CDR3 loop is CASSQAAGEAFF. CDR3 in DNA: TGTGCCAGCAGCCAAGCCGCAGGGGAAGCTTTCTTT.

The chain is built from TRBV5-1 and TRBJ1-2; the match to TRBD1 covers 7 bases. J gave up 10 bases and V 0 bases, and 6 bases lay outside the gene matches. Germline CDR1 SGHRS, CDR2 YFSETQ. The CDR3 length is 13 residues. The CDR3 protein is CASSLAPDRIYTF. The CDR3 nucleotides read TGCGCCAGCAGCTTGGCGCCGGACAGGATCTACACCTTC.

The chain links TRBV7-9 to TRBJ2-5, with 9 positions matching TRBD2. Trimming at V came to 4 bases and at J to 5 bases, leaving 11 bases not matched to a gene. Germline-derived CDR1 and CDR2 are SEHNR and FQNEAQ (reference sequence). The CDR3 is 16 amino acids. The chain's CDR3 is CASSYQGGGARETQYF. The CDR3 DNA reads TGTGCCAGCAGCTACCAGGGCGGGGGGGCCCGGGAGACCCAGTACTTC.